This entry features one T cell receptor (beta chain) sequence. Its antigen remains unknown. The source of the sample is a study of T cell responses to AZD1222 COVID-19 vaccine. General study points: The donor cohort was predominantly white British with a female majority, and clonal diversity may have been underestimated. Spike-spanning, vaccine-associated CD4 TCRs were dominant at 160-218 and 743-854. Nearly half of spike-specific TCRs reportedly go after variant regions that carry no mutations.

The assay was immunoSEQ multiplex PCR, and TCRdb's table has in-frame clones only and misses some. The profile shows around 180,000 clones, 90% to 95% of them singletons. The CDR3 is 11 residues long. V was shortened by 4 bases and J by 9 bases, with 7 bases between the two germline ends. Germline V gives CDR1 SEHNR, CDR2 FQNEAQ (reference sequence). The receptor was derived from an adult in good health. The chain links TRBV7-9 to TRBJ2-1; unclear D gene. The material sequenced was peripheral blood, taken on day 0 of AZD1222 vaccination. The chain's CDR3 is CASSWVGEQFF. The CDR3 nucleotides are TGTGCCAGCAGCTGGGTCGGTGAGCAGTTCTTC. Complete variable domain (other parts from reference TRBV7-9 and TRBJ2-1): DTGVSQNPRHKITKRGQNVTFRCDPISEHNRLYWYRQTLGQGPEFLTYFQNEAQLEKSRLLSDRFSAERPKGSFSTLEIQRTEQGDSAMYLCASSWVGEQFFGPGTRLTVL.